The clone carrying this TCR beta chain was found a few times. Its antigen remains unknown. Bone marrow was sampled from every patient at the time of active disease. This record comes from a study of read filtering for tumor transcriptome and immune sequencing. Points from the study as a whole: Without single-read clonotypes, shared clonotype proportions correlated more between IR-seq and RNA-seq.

Germline trimming cut 8 bases from V and 7 bases from J; bases unmatched to any gene: 10. Germline loops: CDR1 SGHVS, CDR2 FNYEAQ. The CDR3 has 14 residues. The library was built from roughly 400 ng RNA with molecular barcoded adaptors for alpha/delta and beta/gamma chains. MiXCR, applied by TCRdb to the reads, yields one record per CDR3 protein. Of around 38,000 distinct CDR3 sequences listed, roughly 13% are singletons. This clonotype was sampled from a donor at least 40 years old with multiple myeloma. Sequenced input: a population of CD138-negative cells sorted from bone marrow. The chain couples TRBV7-6 to TRBJ1-4; TRBD1 aligns across 7 bases. Written as DNA, the CDR3 is TGTGCCAGCGGCTCAGGGGGGAAGGTTGAAAAACTGTTTTTT. As protein: CASGSGGKVEKLFF. The variable domain in full, completed from reference TRBV7-6 and TRBJ1-4, reads GAGVSQSPRYKVTKRGQDVALRCDPISGHVSLYWYRQALGQGPEFLTYFNYEAQQDKSGLPNDRFSAERPEGSISTLTIQRTEQRDSAMYRCASGSGGKVEKLFFGSGTQLSVL.